This T cell receptor (beta chain) was profiled in a study of response to subunit inactivated influenza vaccine. Study-wide results and limits: Each seasonal influenza vaccination, the authors suggested, recruits few new T cells.

TCRdb analysed the RT-PCR reads with MiXCR anew, one entry per CDR3 protein. The sample lists hundreds of thousands of distinct CDR3 sequences; 20% to 25% were seen once. The V end was cut by 2 bases, the J end by 7 bases, with 11 bases between. The V gene's germline CDR1 is MNHEY and CDR2 SVGAGI. This CDR3 is built from 13 residues. This clonotype was seen more than once but under ten times. Its antigen is still unknown. The chain is built from TRBV6-5 and TRBJ1-2; D is perhaps TRBD1 (5 bases). The sample in question was PBMCs from blood, obtained less than 22 months after vaccination. The source of this sequence is a man aged 45 to 75 who received an inactivated influenza vaccine. Written as DNA, the CDR3 is TGTGCCAGCAGTTACAAGGGGTCATTTGGCTACACCTTC. Its translation: CASSYKGSFGYTF.